In this sample, the clone carrying this T cell receptor beta chain turned up a few times. Its target is not known. One junction end does not reproduce the germline sequence, and a read error may be involved. This sample stems from a study of cytomegalovirus exposure and HLA in healthy donors. Findings of the study overall: When the data were analyzed later, several of the most significant clusters appeared to be linked to common viral pathogens. HLA alleles showed associations with about 17,000 TCR beta sequences in a later analysis, at a 0.05 false discovery rate.

Germline-derived CDR1 and CDR2 are SNHLY and FYNNEI. The CDR3 has 16 amino acids. The primer mix had 60 Vbeta and 13 Jbeta primers. TCRdb's copy holds only in-frame clones and misses some; the assay was immunoSEQ multiplex PCR. The sample yields about 110,000 clones, 15% seen once. The TCR comes from a young woman in good health and CMV-seronegative. Sequencing input: PBMCs. V is TRBV2 and J is TRBJ2-7, with 7 bases lining up with TRBD1. The CDR3: CDSSDLGTENSYEKYF. The DNA for the CDR3 is TGTGACAGCAGTGACTTGGGGACAGAGAACTCCTACGAGAAGTACTTT. The full variable domain, its missing parts supplied by reference TRBV2 and TRBJ2-7, is EPEVTQTPSHQVTQMGQEVILRCVPISNHLYFYWYRQILGQKVEFLVSFYNNEISEKSEIFDDQFSVERPDGSNFTLKIRSTKLEDSAMYFCDSSDLGTENSYEKYFGPGTRLTVT.